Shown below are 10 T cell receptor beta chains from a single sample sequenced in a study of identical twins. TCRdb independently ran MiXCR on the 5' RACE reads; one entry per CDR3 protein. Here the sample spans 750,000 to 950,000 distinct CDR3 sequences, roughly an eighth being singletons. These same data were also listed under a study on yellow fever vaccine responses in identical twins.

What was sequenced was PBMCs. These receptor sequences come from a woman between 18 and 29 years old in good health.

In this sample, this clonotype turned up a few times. DNA for the CDR3: TGTGCCAGCAGTTCAATAACGGACCTCCCGTTGGAGTACGTC. It specifies CASSSITDLPLEYV. V usage is TRBV28 and J usage is TRBJ2-7, with D unclear. The V and J ends lost 4 bases and 11 bases respectively, with 21 bases between them. Germline CDR1 and CDR2: MDHEN and SYDVKM. CDR3 length: 14 residues.

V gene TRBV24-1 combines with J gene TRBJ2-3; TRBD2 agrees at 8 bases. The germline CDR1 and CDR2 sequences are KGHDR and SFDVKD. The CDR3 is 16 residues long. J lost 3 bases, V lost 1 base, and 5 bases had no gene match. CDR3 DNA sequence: TGTGCCACCAGTGATTTCATAGCGGGACCTACAGATACGCAGTATTTT. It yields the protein CATSDFIAGPTDTQYF.

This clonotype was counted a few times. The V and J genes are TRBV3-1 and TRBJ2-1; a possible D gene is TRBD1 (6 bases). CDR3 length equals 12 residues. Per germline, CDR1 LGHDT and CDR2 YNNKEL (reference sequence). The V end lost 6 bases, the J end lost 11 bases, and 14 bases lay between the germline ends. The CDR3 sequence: CASSHTGNQQFF. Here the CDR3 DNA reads TGTGCCAGCAGTCATACAGGGAATCAGCAGTTCTTC.

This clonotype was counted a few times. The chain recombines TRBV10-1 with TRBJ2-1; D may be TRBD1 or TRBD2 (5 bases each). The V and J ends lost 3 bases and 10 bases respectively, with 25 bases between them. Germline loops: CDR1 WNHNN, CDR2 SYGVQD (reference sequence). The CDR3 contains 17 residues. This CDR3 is CASSDIFGTVVSEEQFF. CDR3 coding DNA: TGCGCCAGCAGTGATATATTCGGGACGGTGGTTTCTGAGGAGCAGTTCTTC.

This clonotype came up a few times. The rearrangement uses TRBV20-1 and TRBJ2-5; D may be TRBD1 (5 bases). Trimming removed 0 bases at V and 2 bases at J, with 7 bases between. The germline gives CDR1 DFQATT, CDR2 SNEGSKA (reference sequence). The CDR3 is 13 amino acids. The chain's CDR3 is CSAREGAQETQYF. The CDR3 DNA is TGCAGTGCTAGAGAAGGGGCTCAAGAGACCCAGTACTTC.

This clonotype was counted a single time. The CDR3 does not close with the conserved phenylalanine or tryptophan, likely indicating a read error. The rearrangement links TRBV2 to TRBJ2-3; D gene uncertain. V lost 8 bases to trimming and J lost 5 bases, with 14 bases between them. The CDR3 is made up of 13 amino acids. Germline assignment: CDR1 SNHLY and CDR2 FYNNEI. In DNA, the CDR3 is TGTGCCAGCGACTGGACCCGAGGAGATACGCAGTATTCT. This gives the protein CASDWTRGDTQYS.

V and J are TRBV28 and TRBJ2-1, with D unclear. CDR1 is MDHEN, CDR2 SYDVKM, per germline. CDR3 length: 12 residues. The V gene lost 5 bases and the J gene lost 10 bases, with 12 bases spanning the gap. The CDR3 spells CASSNYLREQFF. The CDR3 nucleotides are TGTGCCAGCAGTAACTACCTTCGGGAGCAGTTCTTC. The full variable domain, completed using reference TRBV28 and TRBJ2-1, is DVKVTQSSRYLVKRTGEKVFLECVQDMDHENMFWYRQDPGLGLRLIYFSYDVKMKEKGDIPEGYSVSREKKERFSLILESASTNQTSMYLCASSNYLREQFFGPGTRLTVL.

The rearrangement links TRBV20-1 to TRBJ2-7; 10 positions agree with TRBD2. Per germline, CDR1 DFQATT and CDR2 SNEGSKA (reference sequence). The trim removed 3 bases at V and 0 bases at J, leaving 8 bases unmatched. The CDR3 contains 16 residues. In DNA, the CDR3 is TGCAGTGCTAGTAGGGTTAGCGGGAGGCGCTCCTACGAGCAGTACTTC. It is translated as CSASRVSGRRSYEQYF.

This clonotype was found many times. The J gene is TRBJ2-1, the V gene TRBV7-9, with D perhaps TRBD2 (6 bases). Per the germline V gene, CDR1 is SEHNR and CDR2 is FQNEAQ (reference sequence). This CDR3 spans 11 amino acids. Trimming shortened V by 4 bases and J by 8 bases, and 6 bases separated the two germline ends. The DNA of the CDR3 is TGTGCCAGCAGCTGGAGGGATGAGCAGTTCTTC. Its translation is CASSWRDEQFF.

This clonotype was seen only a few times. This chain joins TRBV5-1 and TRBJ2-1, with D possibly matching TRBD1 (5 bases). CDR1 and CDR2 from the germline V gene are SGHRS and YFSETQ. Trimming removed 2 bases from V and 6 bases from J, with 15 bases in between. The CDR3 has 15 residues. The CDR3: CASSFSGSVRNEQFF. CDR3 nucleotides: TGCGCCAGCAGCTTTTCAGGGTCGGTGCGCAATGAGCAGTTCTTC.